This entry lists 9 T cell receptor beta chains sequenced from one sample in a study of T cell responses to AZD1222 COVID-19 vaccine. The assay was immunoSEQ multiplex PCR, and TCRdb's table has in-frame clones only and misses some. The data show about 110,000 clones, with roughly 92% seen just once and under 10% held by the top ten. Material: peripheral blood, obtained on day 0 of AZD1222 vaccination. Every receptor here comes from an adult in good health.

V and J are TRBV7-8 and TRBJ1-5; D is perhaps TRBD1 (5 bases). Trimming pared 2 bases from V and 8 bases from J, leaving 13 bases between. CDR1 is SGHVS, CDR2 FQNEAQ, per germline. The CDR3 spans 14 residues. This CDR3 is CASSLSVGVEPQHF. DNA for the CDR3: TGTGCCAGCAGCTTATCCGTGGGGGTGGAGCCCCAGCATTTT.

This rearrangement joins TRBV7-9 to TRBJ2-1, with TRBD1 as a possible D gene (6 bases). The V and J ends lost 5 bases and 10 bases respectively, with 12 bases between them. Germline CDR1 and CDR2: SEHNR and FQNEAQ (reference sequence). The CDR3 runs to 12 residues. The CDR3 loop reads CASSRDRKEQFF. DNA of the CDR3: TGTGCCAGCAGCCGAGACAGGAAAGAGCAGTTCTTC.

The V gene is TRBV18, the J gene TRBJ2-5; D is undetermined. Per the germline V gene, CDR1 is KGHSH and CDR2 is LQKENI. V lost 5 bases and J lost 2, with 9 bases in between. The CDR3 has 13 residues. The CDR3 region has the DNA TGTGCCAGCTCAAAGGGCCGTCAAGAGACCCAGTACTTC. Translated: CASSKGRQETQYF.

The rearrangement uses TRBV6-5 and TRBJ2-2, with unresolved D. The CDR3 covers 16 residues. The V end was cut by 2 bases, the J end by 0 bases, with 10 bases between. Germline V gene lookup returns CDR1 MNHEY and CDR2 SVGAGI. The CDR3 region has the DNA TGTGCCAGCAGTTACAATCCCAGTCCGAACACCGGGGAGCTGTTTTTT. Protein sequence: CASSYNPSPNTGELFF.

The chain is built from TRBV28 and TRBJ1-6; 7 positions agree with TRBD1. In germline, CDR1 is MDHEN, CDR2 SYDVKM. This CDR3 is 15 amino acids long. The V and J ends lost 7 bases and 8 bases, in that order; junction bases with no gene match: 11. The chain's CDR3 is CASNPPGQLDSPLHF. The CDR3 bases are TGTGCCAGCAACCCTCCGGGACAGTTAGATTCACCCCTCCACTTT.

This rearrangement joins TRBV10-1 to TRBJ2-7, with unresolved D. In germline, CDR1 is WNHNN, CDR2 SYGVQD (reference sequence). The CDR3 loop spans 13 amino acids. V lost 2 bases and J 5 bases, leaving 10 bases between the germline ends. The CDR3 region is CASSERGGNEQYF. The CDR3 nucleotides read TGCGCCAGCAGTGAGAGAGGCGGTAACGAGCAGTACTTC.

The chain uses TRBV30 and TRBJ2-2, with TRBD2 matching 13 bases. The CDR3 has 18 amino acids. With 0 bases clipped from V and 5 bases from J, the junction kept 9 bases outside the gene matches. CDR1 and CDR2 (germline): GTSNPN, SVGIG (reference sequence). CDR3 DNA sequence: TGTGCCTGGAGTGTAGGAACGGGACTAGCGGGGAGGACCGGGGAGCTGTTTTTT. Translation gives CAWSVGTGLAGRTGELFF.

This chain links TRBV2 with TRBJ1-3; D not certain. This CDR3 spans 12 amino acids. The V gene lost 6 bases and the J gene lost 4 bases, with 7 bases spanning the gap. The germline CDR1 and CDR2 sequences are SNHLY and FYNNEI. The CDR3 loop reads CASSVEGNTIYF. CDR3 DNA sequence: TGTGCCAGCAGCGTGGAAGGAAACACCATATATTTT. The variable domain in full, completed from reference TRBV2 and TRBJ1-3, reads EPEVTQTPSHQVTQMGQEVILRCVPISNHLYFYWYRQILGQKVEFLVSFYNNEISEKSEIFDDQFSVERPDGSNFTLKIRSTKLEDSAMYFCASSVEGNTIYFGEGSWLTVV.

In DNA, the CDR3 is TGCGCCAGCGGGGACGGGAATAATTCACCCCTCCACTTT. Protein sequence: CASGDGNNSPLHF. This chain uses TRBV10-2 with TRBJ1-6; D might be TRBD1 (5 bases). Trimming removed 8 bases from V and 5 bases from J, with 10 bases in between. Germline assignment: CDR1 WSHSY and CDR2 SAAADI. CDR3 length equals 13 residues.